Listed below are T cell receptor beta chains from one sample, sequenced in a study of T cells in Graves' hyperthyroidism and ophthalmopathy. TCRdb used MiXCR to reprocess the multiplex PCR reads, holding one entry per CDR3 protein. The table shows about 640,000 distinct CDR3 sequences, with 13% to 15% occurring only once. The sample was blood. Source of these receptors: a woman aged 50 to 60 with Graves' ophthalmopathy. Each CDR3 is given with its conserved first and last residue. The order of the fields is D gene, clone size, V gene, J gene, CDR3 protein, CDR3 DNA. The D gene is left open where the match is weak. Expanded clones get a size class; other rows say once, few or many, or leave the size out.

d_gene: NA
abundance: few
v_gene: TRBV3-1
j_gene: TRBJ1-5
CDR3aa: CASSPSLSNQPQHF
CDR3nt: TGTGCCAGCAGCCCCAGCCTTAGCAATCAGCCCCAGCATTTT

d_gene: TRBD2
abundance: NA
v_gene: TRBV28
j_gene: TRBJ2-4
CDR3aa: CASTLQGAGGSKNIQYF
CDR3nt: TGTGCCAGCACCCTTCAGGGAGCGGGAGGCTCCAAAAACATTCAGTACTTC

d_gene: NA
abundance: NA
v_gene: TRBV15
j_gene: TRBJ2-7
CDR3aa: CATSKGFRDTISYEQYF
CDR3nt: TGTGCCACCAGCAAAGGTTTTAGGGACACTATTAGCTACGAGCAGTACTTC

d_gene: NA
abundance: NA
v_gene: TRBV5-5
j_gene: TRBJ1-5
CDR3aa: CASSLMGQPPNSNQPQHF
CDR3nt: TGTGCCAGCAGCTTGATGGGACAACCCCCTAATAGCAATCAGCCCCAGCATTTT

d_gene: NA
abundance: NA
v_gene: TRBV28
j_gene: TRBJ2-2
CDR3aa: CTSSLRLDSAGELFF
CDR3nt: TGTACCAGCAGCCTCAGACTAGATAGTGCCGGGGAGCTGTTTTTT

d_gene: NA
abundance: few
v_gene: TRBV5-1
j_gene: TRBJ2-6
CDR3aa: CASSLAQGSGANVLTF
CDR3nt: TGCGCCAGCAGCTTGGCCCAGGGTTCTGGGGCCAACGTCCTGACTTTC

d_gene: NA
abundance: many
v_gene: TRBV7-2
j_gene: TRBJ2-4
CDR3aa: CASSLGAGPPHIQYF
CDR3nt: TGTGCCAGCAGCCTTGGGGCAGGACCCCCCCACATTCAGTACTTC

d_gene: TRBD2
abundance: few
v_gene: TRBV4-3
j_gene: TRBJ2-7
CDR3aa: CASSQAAGGGYEQYF
CDR3nt: TGCGCCAGCAGCCAAGCGGCGGGAGGGGGCTACGAGCAGTACTTC

d_gene: NA
abundance: many
v_gene: TRBV12-3/TRBV12-4
j_gene: TRBJ1-6
CDR3aa: CASSTLGSYNSPLHF
CDR3nt: TGTGCCAGCAGTACACTGGGATCCTATAATTCACCCCTCCACTTT

d_gene: TRBD1
abundance: many
v_gene: TRBV11-3
j_gene: TRBJ1-4
CDR3aa: CASSTGTAPNEKLFF
CDR3nt: TGTGCCAGCAGCACCGGGACAGCCCCTAATGAAAAACTGTTTTTT

d_gene: TRBD2
abundance: many
v_gene: TRBV28
j_gene: TRBJ2-5
CDR3aa: CASSPSSGPGTQYF
CDR3nt: TGTGCCAGCAGTCCATCTAGCGGGCCGGGGACCCAGTACTTC

d_gene: NA
abundance: few
v_gene: TRBV7-8
j_gene: TRBJ2-2
CDR3aa: CASSLGRWVGELFF
CDR3nt: TGTGCCAGCAGCTTAGGGCGCTGGGTCGGGGAGCTGTTTTTT

d_gene: NA
abundance: many
v_gene: TRBV7-9
j_gene: TRBJ2-7
CDR3aa: CASSVKGDEQYF
CDR3nt: TGTGCCAGCAGCGTTAAAGGGGACGAGCAGTACTTC

d_gene: NA
abundance: NA
v_gene: TRBV18
j_gene: TRBJ2-7
CDR3aa: CASSPLGRAFGAGSYEQYF
CDR3nt: TGTGCCAGCTCACCACTGGGCAGGGCGTTTGGAGCGGGCTCCTACGAGCAGTACTTC

d_gene: TRBD2
abundance: many
v_gene: TRBV28
j_gene: TRBJ2-1
CDR3aa: CASSLRLAGGRSNEQFF
CDR3nt: TGTGCCAGCAGTTTGAGGCTAGCGGGAGGGCGAAGCAATGAGCAGTTCTTC

d_gene: NA
abundance: many
v_gene: TRBV5-1
j_gene: TRBJ2-3
CDR3aa: CASSSGARYTDTQYF
CDR3nt: TGCGCCAGCAGCTCAGGGGCCAGATACACAGATACGCAGTATTTT

d_gene: NA
abundance: many
v_gene: TRBV28
j_gene: TRBJ2-3
CDR3aa: CASSFLAEGTDTQYF
CDR3nt: TGTGCCAGCAGTTTTTTGGCCGAGGGAACAGATACGCAGTATTTT

d_gene: TRBD1
abundance: NA
v_gene: TRBV19
j_gene: TRBJ1-5
CDR3aa: CASSDRTGGLFNQPQHF
CDR3nt: TGTGCCAGTAGCGACAGGACAGGGGGCTTATTCAATCAGCCCCAGCATTTT

d_gene: TRBD1
abundance: many
v_gene: TRBV6-1
j_gene: TRBJ2-5
CDR3aa: CASSEAFGRGRVGETQYF
CDR3nt: TGTGCCAGCAGTGAAGCATTCGGCAGGGGGCGAGTTGGAGAGACCCAGTACTTC

d_gene: NA
abundance: NA
v_gene: TRBV19
j_gene: TRBJ1-6
CDR3aa: CASNAPIYNSPLHF
CDR3nt: TGTGCCAGTAATGCCCCAATCTATAATTCACCCCTCCACTTT

d_gene: NA
abundance: many
v_gene: TRBV11-2
j_gene: TRBJ2-7
CDR3aa: CASSYYRVGYEQYF
CDR3nt: TGTGCCAGCAGCTACTACAGGGTGGGCTACGAGCAGTACTTC

d_gene: NA
abundance: many
v_gene: TRBV11-3
j_gene: TRBJ1-1
CDR3aa: CASSFGGTNTEAFF
CDR3nt: TGTGCCAGCAGCTTCGGAGGGACAAACACTGAAGCTTTCTTT

d_gene: TRBD2
abundance: many
v_gene: TRBV20-1
j_gene: TRBJ2-7
CDR3aa: CSAIGVSGNTYEQYF
CDR3nt: TGCAGTGCTATAGGGGTCAGCGGGAATACCTACGAGCAGTACTTC

d_gene: NA
abundance: many
v_gene: TRBV12-3/TRBV12-4
j_gene: TRBJ2-3
CDR3aa: CASRGPVGVEKYTQYF
CDR3nt: TGTGCCAGCAGAGGGCCGGTGGGAGTTGAGAAATATACGCAGTATTTT

d_gene: TRBD1
abundance: many
v_gene: TRBV7-9
j_gene: TRBJ2-3
CDR3aa: CASSSGQYTDTQYF
CDR3nt: TGTGCCAGCAGCTCGGGACAGTACACAGATACGCAGTATTTT

d_gene: TRBD2
abundance: many
v_gene: TRBV7-2
j_gene: TRBJ2-3
CDR3aa: CASSPIAGGPLDTQYF
CDR3nt: TGTGCCAGCAGCCCCATAGCGGGAGGGCCTCTAGATACGCAGTATTTT

d_gene: NA
abundance: many
v_gene: TRBV20-1
j_gene: TRBJ2-7
CDR3aa: CSARKQGNYEQYF
CDR3nt: TGCAGTGCTAGGAAGCAGGGGAACTACGAGCAGTACTTC

d_gene: NA
abundance: many
v_gene: TRBV20-1
j_gene: TRBJ2-7
CDR3aa: CSARMVGSYEQYF
CDR3nt: TGCAGTGCTAGGATGGTCGGATCCTACGAGCAGTACTTC

d_gene: NA
abundance: once
v_gene: TRBV7-8
j_gene: TRBJ2-7
CDR3aa: CASSLRSGHGYEQYF
CDR3nt: TGTGCCAGCAGCTTAAGGTCCGGACACGGATACGAGCAGTACTTC

d_gene: NA
abundance: many
v_gene: TRBV28
j_gene: TRBJ2-7
CDR3aa: CASSRGQGRYEQYF
CDR3nt: TGTGCCAGCAGCCGGGGGCAGGGGAGGTACGAGCAGTACTTC

d_gene: TRBD1
abundance: many
v_gene: TRBV19
j_gene: TRBJ1-5
CDR3aa: CASSTPYRGGYQPQHF
CDR3nt: TGTGCCAGTAGTACCCCTTACAGGGGGGGTTATCAGCCCCAGCATTTT

d_gene: TRBD2
abundance: NA
v_gene: TRBV5-1
j_gene: TRBJ2-3
CDR3aa: CASSSGLLADTQYF
CDR3nt: TGCGCCAGCAGCTCGGGACTACTAGCAGATACGCAGTATTTT

d_gene: NA
abundance: many
v_gene: TRBV3-1
j_gene: TRBJ1-1
CDR3aa: CASSQDRAQKAFF
CDR3nt: TGTGCCAGCAGCCAAGATCGGGCCCAGAAGGCTTTCTTT

d_gene: NA
abundance: NA
v_gene: TRBV29-1
j_gene: TRBJ1-5
CDR3aa: CSVGNGNQPQHF
CDR3nt: TGCAGCGTTGGGAACGGCAATCAGCCCCAGCATTTT

d_gene: TRBD1
abundance: NA
v_gene: TRBV6-2/TRBV6-3
j_gene: TRBJ2-7
CDR3aa: CASSLRNGQDSYEQYF
CDR3nt: TGTGCCAGCAGCCTTAGAAACGGACAGGACTCCTACGAGCAGTACTTC

d_gene: TRBD1
abundance: NA
v_gene: TRBV6-2/TRBV6-3
j_gene: TRBJ2-7
CDR3aa: CASSWDTGAYEQYF
CDR3nt: TGTGCCAGCAGTTGGGATACAGGGGCCTACGAGCAGTACTTC

d_gene: NA
abundance: many
v_gene: TRBV3-1
j_gene: TRBJ1-2
CDR3aa: CASSQDRAPSNYGYTF
CDR3nt: TGTGCCAGCAGCCAAGATAGGGCTCCTTCTAACTATGGCTACACCTTC